This entry describes one T cell receptor beta chain. With V trimmed by 2 bases and J by 4 bases, 8 bases remained unmatched. The CDR3 contains 16 residues. CDR1 and CDR2 (germline): LGHNT, FRNRAP. This record belongs to a study of OX40 agonist ivuxolimab in advanced cancers. Measured with immunoSEQ multiplex PCR; TCRdb has only the in-frame clones, and not every one. Here the sample spans around 69,000 clones, roughly nine tenths being singletons. Sample: CD4+ or CD8+ T cells sorted from blood, taken in a trial of the OX40 agonist ivuxolimab. The clonotype originates from an adult with an advanced solid tumor such as melanoma, head and neck, liver or kidney cancer. J is TRBJ2-5 and V is TRBV12-5, with 9 nucleotides matching TRBD2. The chain's CDR3 is CASGLLLERGAETQYF. DNA for the CDR3: TGTGCTAGTGGTTTGCTACTGGAGCGGGGGGCAGAGACCCAGTACTTC. Together with reference TRBV12-5 and TRBJ2-5, the CDR3 gives the full variable domain: DARVTQTPRHKVTEMGQEVTMRCQPILGHNTVFWYRQTMMQGLELLAYFRNRAPLDDSGMPKDRFSAEMPDATLATLKIQPSEPRDSAVYFCASGLLLERGAETQYFGPGTRLLVL.